A single sample gave rise to the 3 T cell receptor beta chains below, sequenced in a study of blood T cell repertoires in COVID-19 (dated by TCRdb to the early 2020s). The method behind the library was the immunoSEQ multiplex PCR assay. TCRdb retrieved this table from immuneACCESS and kept in-frame rearrangements only. Not all clones are present; in checked studies, unresolved V genes account for under half, and no reason is known for the remainder. This sample holds 250,000 to 350,000 clones; more than 75% were observed only once. The ten largest clones represent approximately 7.8% of the sample. Sequencing was carried out using peripheral blood. These receptor sequences come from a woman in her forties or fifties who had recovered from COVID-19.

This clone has only a few counts. The J gene is TRBJ1-1, the V gene TRBV28; no clear D gene. The germline V gene encodes CDR1 MDHEN and CDR2 SYDVKM. Trimming left V 3 bases short and J 1 base short, with 18 bases between. This CDR3 is 17 amino acids long. The CDR3 coding sequence is TGTGCCAGCAGTTTTCTTCATCGGGGTATATCGAACACTGAAGCTTTCTTT. Protein product: CASSFLHRGISNTEAFF.

CDR3 in amino acids: CASSQGRRATNEKLFF. The CDR3 DNA follows: TGCGCCAGCAGCCAAGGGCGGAGAGCAACTAATGAAAAACTGTTTTTT. The chain carries TRBV4-3 and TRBJ1-4, with D unresolved. The V gene's germline CDR1 is LGHNA and CDR2 YSLEER. The CDR3 runs 16 residues. V lost 1 base and J 0 bases, leaving 9 bases between the germline ends.

This clone was counted a single time. The chain carries TRBV24-1 and TRBJ2-5; 8 bases are a match to TRBD2. CDR3 size: 15 residues. CDR1 KGHDR and CDR2 SFDVKD come from the germline V gene. The junction had 5 bases not matched to a gene; V was cut back by 4 bases and J by 2 bases. CDR3 in DNA: TGTGCCACCAGTGACCAGGGACTAGTACAAGAGACCCAGTACTTC. As protein: CATSDQGLVQETQYF.